This T cell receptor (beta chain) was captured by sequencing in a study of T cell responses to AZD1222 COVID-19 vaccine. For this clone: Its specificity is not known.

Overall study results and limits: There were vaccine-associated CD4 TCRs across spike, dominant at 160-218 and 743-854. Unmutated regions of variants are reportedly targeted by nearly half of spike-specific TCRs. The number of AZD1222 recipients seropositive at baseline was only six.

Between the trimmed V and J ends, which lost 5 bases and 3 bases, there was a span of 7 bases. CDR3 length: 13 residues. CDR1 is SNHLY, CDR2 FYNNEI, per germline. The method was immunoSEQ multiplex PCR; TCRdb's version includes in-frame clones alone and lacks a portion of them. The repertoire holds approximately 200,000 clones, with about 94% as singletons. The source material was peripheral blood, sampled 28 days after the second AZD1222 dose. This sequence joins TRBV2 and TRBJ2-2; tentative D call: TRBD1 (6 bases). This clonotype was sampled from an adult who received the AZD1222 COVID-19 vaccine. The CDR3 spells CASSTGYTGELFF. The CDR3 DNA reads as TGTGCCAGCAGTACAGGGTACACCGGGGAGCTGTTTTTT. Looking up the rest from reference TRBV2 and TRBJ2-2 gives the full variable domain: EPEVTQTPSHQVTQMGQEVILRCVPISNHLYFYWYRQILGQKVEFLVSFYNNEISEKSEIFDDQFSVERPDGSNFTLKIRSTKLEDSAMYFCASSTGYTGELFFGEGSRLTVL.